This TCR beta chain was identified during a study of cytomegalovirus exposure and HLA in healthy donors. Findings and caveats of the study: Later analysis revealed greater clonal expansion in HLA-associated TCR beta chains than in equally common others. The classifier, whose performance was assessed in both the original and validation cohorts, reportedly diagnosed cytomegalovirus status with high specificity and sensitivity.

When sampled, the donors appeared nominally healthy, though they likely had unrecorded immune exposures. Of note for this clone: The antigen is undetermined.

Vbeta (60) and Jbeta (13) primers were used in the PCR. Data came from immunoSEQ multiplex PCR; TCRdb stores just in-frame clones and leaves some out. The profile shows 100,000 to 140,000 clones, roughly 76% of them singletons. Between the trimmed V and J ends, which lost 5 bases and 6 bases, there was a span of 14 bases. The germline V gene has CDR1 SGHVS and CDR2 FNYEAQ. The CDR3 loop spans 14 amino acids. Sequenced material: PBMCs. The chain is built from TRBV7-6 and TRBJ2-4; D possibly corresponds to TRBD2 (6 bases). This sequence was found in a man younger than 35 in good health and CMV-seronegative. The CDR3 sequence: CASSEEGPPNIQYF. In nucleotides, the CDR3 is TGTGCCAGCAGCGAGGAGGGGCCTCCAAACATTCAGTACTTC. Using reference TRBV7-6 and TRBJ2-4 for the parts outside the CDR3, the full variable domain is GAGVSQSPRYKVTKRGQDVALRCDPISGHVSLYWYRQALGQGPEFLTYFNYEAQQDKSGLPNDRFSAERPEGSISTLTIQRTEQRDSAMYRCASSEEGPPNIQYFGAGTRLSVL.